The 11 T cell receptor beta chains listed next were all sequenced from one sample in a study of blood T cell repertoires in COVID-19. Data came from immunoSEQ multiplex PCR; TCRdb stores just in-frame clones and leaves some out. The sample carries some 70,000 clones, 65% to 85% recorded once. The sample comprised peripheral blood. The receptors come from a woman in her 50s with acute or convalescent COVID-19.

V and J are TRBV2 and TRBJ2-5; 9 bases line up with TRBD2. Germline V gene data show CDR1 as SNHLY and CDR2 as FYNNEI. The ends lost 0 bases at V and 9 bases at J; junction bases unmatched: 11. There are 16 residues in the CDR3. CDR3 DNA: TGTGCCAGCAGTGAAGCGGTAGCGGGGGCGGGTGTGTCCCAGTACTTC. Protein: CASSEAVAGAGVSQYF.

This chain uses TRBV7-9 with TRBJ2-7, with TRBD2 identical over 7 bases. The ends lost 5 bases at V and 7 bases at J; junction bases unmatched: 8. Germline V gene data show CDR1 as SEHNR and CDR2 as FQNEAQ (reference sequence). The CDR3 runs 13 residues. The CDR3 reads CASSPDWRGEQYF. For the CDR3, the DNA is TGTGCCAGCAGCCCGGACTGGCGGGGGGAGCAGTACTTC.

This chain links TRBV28 with TRBJ2-5; 13 nucleotides agree with TRBD2. The trim removed 3 bases at V and 5 bases at J, leaving 6 bases unmatched. This CDR3 region has 16 residues. The germline V gene has CDR1 MDHEN and CDR2 SYDVKM. The CDR3 DNA sequence: TGTGCCAGCAGTTTGAGGACTAGCGGGAGTTGGGAGACCCAGTACTTC. This gives the protein CASSLRTSGSWETQYF.

The chain recombines TRBV7-9 with TRBJ1-2, with 7 positions matching TRBD1. The V gene end was trimmed by 5 bases and the J gene end by 0 bases; junction bases not matched to a gene: 3. CDR3 length equals 14 residues. Germline CDR1 SEHNR, CDR2 FQNEAQ (reference sequence). This CDR3 reads CASSRTGANYGYTF. The CDR3 DNA reads TGTGCCAGCAGCAGGACAGGAGCTAACTATGGCTACACCTTC.

The gene calls are TRBV6-5 and TRBJ2-7; 8 bases line up with TRBD2. The CDR3 length is 14 residues. Germline CDR1 reads MNHEY; CDR2 reads SVGAGI. V trimming: 4 bases; J trimming: 3 bases; junction bases outside the gene matches: 5. The CDR3 nucleotides read TGTGCCAGCAGTTCCGGGACTAGTATCTACGAGCAGTACTTC. Translated: CASSSGTSIYEQYF.

J is TRBJ2-3 and V is TRBV9; no firm D call. This CDR3 contains 11 residues. Germline-derived CDR1 and CDR2 are SGDLS and YYNGEE. The V and J ends lost 8 bases and 8 bases respectively, with 12 bases between them. In DNA, the CDR3 is TGTGCCAGGCAGACTTGTGGTACGCAGTATTTT. Its translation is CARQTCGTQYF.

The DNA for the CDR3 is TGTGCCAGCAGTCGACTCGGAGGACAGCTGGCCGGGGAGCAGTTCTTC. It specifies CASSRLGGQLAGEQFF. The rearrangement uses TRBV7-2 and TRBJ2-1; tentative D call: TRBD1 (6 bases). This CDR3 contains 16 residues. V lost 6 bases and J 10 bases, leaving 25 bases between the germline ends. Germline CDR1 SGHTA, CDR2 FQGNSA.

This clone has only one observation. The rearrangement uses TRBV18 and TRBJ2-3, with TRBD2 identical over 7 bases. Germline CDR1 is KGHSH and CDR2 is LQKENI. V was clipped by 8 bases and J by 5 bases; unmatched bases: 10. The CDR3 totals 14 residues. The CDR3 nucleotides read TGTGCCAGCAACAATGGGCCGGGGGGAGATACGCAGTATTTT. Protein: CASNNGPGGDTQYF.

V is TRBV28 and J is TRBJ2-7, with D perhaps matching TRBD2 (5 bases). The germline V gene encodes CDR1 MDHEN and CDR2 SYDVKM. The CDR3 has 12 residues. Trimming took 5 bases from V and 3 from J, leaving 8 bases between them. Here the CDR3 DNA reads TGTGCCAGCAGTCGGACTGTCTACGAGCAGTACTTC. The encoded protein is CASSRTVYEQYF.

This clone was seen a handful of times. This chain joins TRBV7-9 and TRBJ1-5; D gene ambiguous. With 3 bases removed from V and 7 bases from J, the gap between germline ends came to 10 bases. Germline V gene lookup returns CDR1 SEHNR and CDR2 FQNEAQ (reference sequence). This CDR3 contains 13 residues. The DNA for the CDR3 is TGTGCCAGCAGCTTGCTAGACCAACAGCCCCAGCATTTT. Protein product: CASSLLDQQPQHF.

The chain recombines TRBV15 with TRBJ2-5, with D possibly being TRBD2 (6 bases). The CDR3 loop spans 14 amino acids. Germline CDR1 LNHNV, CDR2 YYDKDF (reference sequence). Trimming pared 0 bases from V and 5 bases from J, leaving 10 bases between. The CDR3 nucleotides are TGTGCCACCAGCAGAGAGGTGGGAGGTGAGACCCAGTACTTC. Amino acid sequence: CATSREVGGETQYF. Looking up the rest from reference TRBV15 and TRBJ2-5 gives the full variable domain: DAMVIQNPRYQVTQFGKPVTLSCSQTLNHNVMYWYQQKSSQAPKLLFHYYDKDFNNEADTPDNFQSRRPNTSFCFLDIRSPGLGDTAMYLCATSREVGGETQYFGPGTRLLVL.